This TCR beta chain was identified in a study of blood T cells in healthy people across ages. Broader study findings: Investigators viewed diversity estimates from one million T cells as underestimates, the study reported.

J gave up 5 bases and V 2 bases, and 4 bases lay outside the gene matches. The CDR3 has 13 residues. Germline lookup yields CDR1 SGHRS and CDR2 YFSETQ. About this clonotype itself: Its matching antigen is unknown.

Using a J-beta primer mix together with a sample-barcoded 5' primer, a second PCR was run for roughly 7 to 12 cycles. TCRdb ran MiXCR on the 5' RACE reads and lists one entry per CDR3 protein. The table has 1.5 million to 2 million distinct CDR3 sequences, 49% seen once. It was ten milliliters of peripheral blood that were drawn from each donor. Sample: blood. The rearrangement joins TRBV5-1 to TRBJ2-7; 7 bases fit TRBD2. The sequence derives from a woman between 40 and 50 years old in good health. The CDR3 DNA reads TGCGCCAGCAGCTTAAACGGACTAGACGAGCAGTACTTC. This encodes CASSLNGLDEQYF.